The clone carrying this T cell receptor beta chain showed up many times. Its antigen is unknown. The sample originates from a study of T cell repertoires in cytomegalovirus infection. Study overall: Public TCR beta signatures marked donors with CMV infection and the matching HLA.

TCRdb reprocessed the reads with MiXCR, giving one entry per CDR3 protein. In the table there are 100,000 to 150,000 distinct CDR3 sequences, approximately 8.8% of which are singletons. Study-level findings and limits: Cumulated frequencies of public TCR beta families served to identify carriers of CMV plus the relevant HLA.

The sequenced material came from PBMCs. The sequence was collected from a human donor in good health (CMV status not recorded). Some clones in this sample may be carry-over from other donors' samples.

For the CDR3, the DNA is TGCAGTGCTAACCAACGACTAGCGGGGTCACAAGAGACCCAGTACTTC. Translation: CSANQRLAGSQETQYF. The chain combines TRBV20-1 with TRBJ2-5; 11 bases fit TRBD2. This CDR3 comprises 16 residues. CDR1 and CDR2 (germline): DFQATT, SNEGSKA (reference sequence). The V segment lost 4 bases and the J segment 2 bases; nucleotides outside the gene matches: 9.